The 8 T cell receptor beta chains reported below all come from one sample, sequenced in a study of beta chain features in type 1 diabetes. Study outcomes and limitations: Patients with Type 1 diabetes showed moderately but significantly shorter TCRB CDR3s in all four CD4+ subsets.

cDNA synthesis used the whole RNA isolate, giving expressed TCRB sequences. Some clones are missing from TCRdb's copy, which holds only in-frame ones; the method was immunoSEQ multiplex PCR. There are fewer than 300,000 clones in the sample; around 20% occur only once, and about 0.027% lies in the top ten. Their target antigens are unknown. Sequencing input: naive CD4+ T cells from blood. These receptors all stem from a woman aged 40-49 years with type 1 diabetes.

V gene TRBV5-1 combines with J gene TRBJ2-1; TRBD2 matches at 11 bases. The CDR3 loop spans 15 amino acids. V dropped 4 bases and J dropped 4; count of bases not matched to a gene: 4. Germline V lookup: CDR1 SGHRS, CDR2 YFSETQ. DNA for the CDR3: TGCGCCAGCAGCCCCCCTAGCGGGAGGTACAATGAGCAGTTCTTC. This sequence encodes CASSPPSGRYNEQFF.

V is TRBV7-9 and J is TRBJ2-5, with D unclear. From germline, CDR1 is SEHNR and CDR2 FQNEAQ (reference sequence). V dropped 6 bases and J dropped 3 bases, with 11 bases sitting between them. The CDR3 has 13 amino acids. This CDR3 reads CASRIYTEETQYF. The CDR3 DNA reads as TGTGCCAGCAGAATTTACACAGAAGAGACCCAGTACTTC.

The chain joins TRBV9 to TRBJ2-6, with 8 bases lining up with TRBD1. The J segment lost 0 bases and the V segment lost 0 bases, leaving 8 bases of the junction unmatched. This CDR3 contains 19 residues. CDR1 is SGDLS and CDR2 is YYNGEE in the germline V gene. CDR3 amino acids: CASSVEWGQAGSGANVLTF. CDR3 coding DNA: TGTGCCAGCAGCGTAGAGTGGGGACAGGCGGGCTCTGGGGCCAACGTCCTGACTTTC. Looking up the rest from reference TRBV9 and TRBJ2-6 gives the full variable domain: DSGVTQTPKHLITATGQRVTLRCSPRSGDLSVYWYQQSLDQGLQFLIQYYNGEERAKGNILERFSAQQFPDLHSELNLSSLELGDSALYFCASSVEWGQAGSGANVLTFGAGSRLTVL.

This chain uses TRBV7-3 with TRBJ2-5, with 9 positions matching TRBD2. The J segment lost 0 bases and the V segment lost 7 bases, leaving 6 bases of the junction unmatched. This CDR3 comprises 15 residues. The germline V gene encodes CDR1 SGHTA and CDR2 FQGTGA. The CDR3: CASTLSGGYQETQYF. As DNA, the CDR3 is TGTGCCAGCACCCTTAGCGGGGGATACCAAGAGACCCAGTACTTC.

The sample holds a few counts of this clone. V usage is TRBV28 and J usage is TRBJ1-2; D gene uncertain. Germline CDR1 is MDHEN and CDR2 is SYDVKM. Trimming removed 8 bases at V and 0 bases at J, with 10 bases between. This CDR3 has 13 residues. The CDR3 DNA reads TGTGCCAGCTCTCCTGGAGCTAACTATGGCTACACCTTC. This encodes CASSPGANYGYTF.

The rearrangement links TRBV2 to TRBJ1-5; 9 bases match TRBD1. V was clipped by 6 bases and J by 2 bases; unmatched bases: 5. CDR3 size: 15 residues. Looked up from germline, CDR1 is SNHLY and CDR2 is FYNNEI. The CDR3 DNA sequence: TGTGCCAGCAGAGCGGGACAGGGTGGCAATCAGCCCCAGCATTTT. Translated, it gives CASRAGQGGNQPQHF.

The chain recombines TRBV5-1 with TRBJ1-3; D is possibly TRBD1 (6 bases). The CDR3 loop spans 14 amino acids. CDR1 and CDR2 (germline): SGHRS, YFSETQ. With 4 bases removed from V and 1 base from J, the gap between germline ends came to 9 bases. CDR3 sequence: CASSTGISGNTIYF. The CDR3 region has the DNA TGCGCCAGCAGCACAGGGATATCTGGAAACACCATATATTTT.

This clone was detected a few times. The chain couples TRBV29-1 to TRBJ1-1; D might be TRBD1 (5 bases). The ends were cut back, 8 bases at V and 4 bases at J, with 20 bases in the middle. Germline values: CDR1 SQVTM, CDR2 ANQGSEA. The CDR3 loop spans 14 amino acids. The DNA of the CDR3 is TGCAGCACCTCCGTGGGGCTCCATCGCACTGAAGCTTTCTTT. Amino acid sequence: CSTSVGLHRTEAFF.